This T cell receptor beta chain was sequenced for a study of T cell responses to AZD1222 COVID-19 vaccine. TCRdb keeps only in-frame clones here, not all; method: immunoSEQ multiplex PCR. Altogether under 110,000 clones are present, 90% being singletons, with the ten largest covering approximately 1.3%. This CDR3 region has 18 residues. V dropped 2 bases and J dropped 0; count of bases not matched to a gene: 11. From germline, CDR1 is SGHTA and CDR2 FQGTGA. The sample in question was peripheral blood, obtained on day 0 of AZD1222 vaccination. The V and J genes are TRBV7-3 and TRBJ1-1; 8 nucleotides agree with TRBD1. The receptor's source is an adult in good health. Here the CDR3 DNA reads TGTGCCAGCAGCTTACGCTCCCCCGGACAGGGTATGAACACTGAAGCTTTCTTT. Its protein is CASSLRSPGQGMNTEAFF.